One and the same sample provided the 31 T cell receptor beta chains below, sequenced in a study of T cell repertoires in cytomegalovirus infection. TCRdb re-derived calls from the reads in MiXCR, one entry per CDR3 protein. The sample includes hundreds of thousands of distinct CDR3 sequences, more than 20% of them seen just once. The source material was CD8+ T cells from PBMCs. These receptors came from a human donor in good health (CMV status not recorded). Some clones in this sample may be carry-over from other donors' samples.

To note about this clonotype: This sequence may be a read error, since a much larger clone differs from it by one base. The chain joins TRBV7-6 to TRBJ2-2, with D unresolved. This CDR3 is 17 amino acids long. Germline loops: CDR1 SGHVS, CDR2 FNYEAQ. V lost 5 bases and J lost 1, with 17 bases in between. In DNA form, the CDR3 reads TGTGCCAGCAGCATAAGTCATCGACTGAAGAACACCGGGGAGCTGTTTTTT. This codes for CASSISHRLKNTGELFF. Full variable domain (missing parts from reference TRBV7-6 and TRBJ2-2): GAGVSQSPRYKVTKRGQDVALRCDPISGHVSLYWYRQALGQGPEFLTYFNYEAQQDKSGLPNDRFSAERPEGSISTLTIQRTEQRDSAMYRCASSISHRLKNTGELFFGEGSRLTVL.

This clonotype was seen repeatedly, ten times or more. The CDR3 sequence is CASSPGHPIYGYTF. The CDR3 DNA reads as TGTGCCAGCAGTCCGGGACACCCTATCTATGGCTACACCTTC. This chain links TRBV12-3 or TRBV12-4 with TRBJ1-2; D possibly corresponds to TRBD1 (6 bases). This CDR3 contains 14 residues. V was clipped by 5 bases and J by 4 bases, with 14 bases between them.

V is TRBV28 and J is TRBJ2-7; 7 bases fit TRBD1. Trimming took 5 bases from V and 2 from J; bases not matched to a gene: 3. The CDR3 sequence is 13 residues long. Per the germline V gene, CDR1 is MDHEN and CDR2 is SYDVKM. The CDR3: CASSATGAYEQYV. The CDR3, as DNA: TGTGCCAGCAGTGCTACAGGGGCCTACGAGCAGTACGTC.

The sample holds many counts of this clonotype. The chain carries TRBV12-3 or TRBV12-4 and TRBJ2-7; maybe TRBD2 (6 bases). The CDR3 has 12 residues. V was trimmed by 2 bases and J by 7 bases, leaving 9 bases between them. Here the CDR3 DNA reads TGTGCCAGCAGTTTAAAGGGGAGGGAGCAGTACGTC. This translates into CASSLKGREQYV.

The chain employs TRBV29-1 and TRBJ2-1, with 7 nucleotides matching TRBD2. CDR1 and CDR2 from the germline V gene are SQVTM and ANQGSEA. Losses at the gene ends were 6 bases for V and 5 bases for J; bases not matched to a gene: 10. The CDR3 is made up of 14 amino acids. The chain's CDR3 is CSVARAGKHNEQFF. DNA of the CDR3: TGCAGCGTCGCTAGAGCGGGAAAACACAATGAGCAGTTCTTC.

The chain joins TRBV3-1 to TRBJ1-3; TRBD1 might be the D (5 bases). Germline CDR1 and CDR2: LGHDT and YNNKEL (reference sequence). V was clipped by 4 bases and J by 0 bases, with 13 bases between them. The CDR3 is 16 amino acids. This CDR3 reads CASSPEGETSGNTIYF. The CDR3 DNA reads TGTGCCAGCAGCCCCGAAGGGGAGACCTCTGGAAACACCATATATTTT.

The sample holds a few counts of this clonotype. V and J are TRBV7-9 and TRBJ2-1; 8 bases are a match to TRBD1. Germline V gene data show CDR1 as SEHNR and CDR2 as FQNEAQ (reference sequence). The trim removed 6 bases at V and 10 bases at J, leaving 20 bases unmatched. The CDR3 length is 17 residues. CDR3 DNA sequence: TGTGCCAGCAGGGGGGACAGGATTGGGGGATACCCCTTGGAGCAGTTCTTC. Its translation: CASRGDRIGGYPLEQFF.

This clonotype was observed at least ten times. The V call is TRBV23-1, the J call TRBJ2-7, with D uncertain. TRBV23-1 is an open reading frame, and its role is uncertain. The CDR3 has 13 amino acids. Trimming shortened V by 7 bases and J by 7 bases, and 17 bases separated the two germline ends. This chain's CDR3 is CASTLPTSSEQYF. CDR3 coding DNA: TGCGCCAGCACCCTACCGACATCTTCGGAGCAGTACTTC.

This clonotype was seen at least ten times. J is TRBJ2-2 and V is TRBV7-8; 8 bases fit TRBD1. The V gene end was trimmed by 2 bases and the J gene end by 5 bases; junction bases not matched to a gene: 10. Per germline, CDR1 SGHVS and CDR2 FQNEAQ. CDR3 length equals 17 residues. The CDR3 DNA sequence: TGTGCCAGCAGCTTAAGTGGCAGGGGGCGCCGAACCGGGGAGCTGTTTTTT. It is translated as CASSLSGRGRRTGELFF.

CDR3: CASSSHTRGTGILSYEQYF. The CDR3 bases are TGTGCCAGCAGTAGCCACACCCGCGGGACAGGGATTCTCTCCTACGAGCAGTACTTC. This chain connects TRBV6-1 to TRBJ2-7; 9 bases are shared with TRBD1. Germline loops: CDR1 MNHNS, CDR2 SASEGT. The V gene end was trimmed by 5 bases and the J gene end by 0 bases; junction bases not matched to a gene: 17. This CDR3 is 19 amino acids long.

The rearrangement uses TRBV19 and TRBJ2-1, with D tentatively TRBD1 or TRBD2 (5 bases each). Trimming pared 4 bases from V and 4 bases from J, leaving 8 bases between. The CDR3 contains 13 residues. Germline CDR1 and CDR2: LNHDA and SQIVND (reference sequence). The DNA of the CDR3 is TGTGCCAGTAGTACGGGGCTGTACAATGAGCAGTTCTTC. Protein product: CASSTGLYNEQFF.

The gene calls are TRBV15 and TRBJ1-6, with TRBD1 matching 7 bases. Per germline, CDR1 LNHNV and CDR2 YYDKDF (reference sequence). Trimming at V came to 1 base and at J to 7 bases, leaving 7 bases not matched to a gene. The CDR3 consists of 16 residues. The CDR3 coding sequence is TGTGCCACCAGCAGAGGAACAGGGGACGGAAATTCACCCCTCCACTTT. Its translation is CATSRGTGDGNSPLHF. The whole variable domain, remainder taken from reference TRBV15 and TRBJ1-6, is DAMVIQNPRYQVTQFGKPVTLSCSQTLNHNVMYWYQQKSSQAPKLLFHYYDKDFNNEADTPDNFQSRRPNTSFCFLDIRSPGLGDTAMYLCATSRGTGDGNSPLHFGNGTRLTVT.

The chain links TRBV19 to TRBJ2-2; D not certain. The CDR3 totals 12 residues. V was shortened by 8 bases and J by 1 base, with 5 bases between the two germline ends. Germline CDR1 is LNHDA and CDR2 is SQIVND (reference sequence). CDR3 sequence: CASLWNTGELFF. The DNA of the CDR3 is TGTGCCAGTTTATGGAACACCGGGGAGCTGTTTTTT.

This clonotype was seen ten or more times. The rearrangement links TRBV7-6 to TRBJ2-3; TRBD2 matches 8 bases. The CDR3 sequence is 15 residues long. CDR1 SGHVS and CDR2 FNYEAQ come from the germline V gene. V was pared by 4 bases and J by 1 base, with 4 bases of the junction left unmatched. The CDR3 DNA reads as TGTGCCAGCAGCTCTTCGCGGGGGGGCACAGATACGCAGTATTTT. This translates into CASSSSRGGTDTQYF. The variable domain in full, with the rest retrieved from reference TRBV7-6 and TRBJ2-3, is GAGVSQSPRYKVTKRGQDVALRCDPISGHVSLYWYRQALGQGPEFLTYFNYEAQQDKSGLPNDRFSAERPEGSISTLTIQRTEQRDSAMYRCASSSSRGGTDTQYFGPGTRLTVL.

This clonotype showed up many times. The chain carries TRBV6-1 and TRBJ1-1; tentatively, D is TRBD1 (6 bases). The V and J ends lost 8 bases and 1 base respectively, with 8 bases between them. The germline V gene has CDR1 MNHNS and CDR2 SASEGT. The CDR3 loop spans 12 amino acids. The CDR3 loop is CASGGRNTEAFF. The CDR3 coding sequence is TGTGCCAGCGGGGGCAGGAACACTGAAGCTTTCTTT.

There are a few counts of this clonotype. This may be a read error: a much more frequent sequence differs by one nucleotide. The chain is built from TRBV27 and TRBJ1-1; D remains unclear. Germline V lookup: CDR1 MNHEY, CDR2 SMNVEV (reference sequence). This CDR3 is built from 12 residues. Trimming shortened V by 5 bases and J by 0 bases, and 4 bases separated the two germline ends. CDR3 residues: CASSNMNTEAFF. The CDR3 nucleotides read TGTGCCAGCAGTAACATGAACACTGAAGCTTTCTTT.

CDR3 in DNA: TGTGCCAGCAGCTTAGCCGGACAGGGCTACGAGCAGTACGTC. Protein product: CASSLAGQGYEQYV. The V call is TRBV7-9, the J call TRBJ2-7; TRBD1 matches at 8 bases. Germline CDR1 and CDR2: SEHNR and FQNEAQ (reference sequence). The CDR3 length is 14 residues. Trimming at V came to 0 bases and at J to 3 bases, leaving 1 base not matched to a gene.

This clonotype was counted at least ten times. The V call is TRBV5-1, the J call TRBJ1-1; D is undetermined. V was pared by 4 bases and J by 0 bases, with 10 bases between. The CDR3 contains 14 residues. Looked up from germline, CDR1 is SGHRS and CDR2 is YFSETQ. The CDR3 protein is CASSIDTMNTEAFF. The CDR3 coding sequence is TGCGCCAGCAGCATTGATACTATGAACACTGAAGCTTTCTTT.

Notes on this clonotype: A much more abundant neighbour one base away suggests this may be a read error. The chain links TRBV27 to TRBJ2-4, with TRBD1 as a possible D gene (5 bases). The germline CDR1 and CDR2 sequences are MNHEY and SMNVEV (reference sequence). Trimming removed 0 bases at V and 3 bases at J, with 9 bases between. The CDR3 contains 15 residues. Written as DNA, the CDR3 is TGTGCCAGCAGTTTATCAGCAGGGTGCAAAAACATTCAGTACTTC. Protein sequence: CASSLSAGCKNIQYF.

The J gene is TRBJ2-2, the V gene TRBV7-9; tentative D call: TRBD2 (5 bases). CDR3 length equals 16 residues. The V and J ends lost 1 base and 3 bases respectively, with 12 bases between them. The germline gives CDR1 SEHNR, CDR2 FQNEAQ (reference sequence). The CDR3: CASSLEEGRYTGELFF. Here the CDR3 DNA reads TGTGCCAGCAGCTTAGAAGAGGGCAGATACACCGGGGAGCTGTTTTTT.

V usage is TRBV6-8 and J usage is TRBJ1-2; D is undetermined. This CDR3 is 15 amino acids long. CDR1 and CDR2 from the germline V gene are MNHGY and SAAAGT. V lost 5 bases, J lost 2 bases, and 15 bases lay in between. The CDR3 is CASSDPEETNYGYTF. CDR3 DNA sequence: TGTGCCAGCAGTGACCCGGAGGAGACAAACTATGGCTACACCTTC.

This clonotype was observed a handful of times. The V and J genes are TRBV10-3 and TRBJ1-1; the match to TRBD1 covers 10 bases. V trimming: 6 bases; J trimming: 4 bases; junction bases outside the gene matches: 14. Germline CDR1 reads ENHRY; CDR2 reads SYGVKD. CDR3 length: 17 amino acids. The CDR3 bases are TGTGCCATCAGAACTCCGGGACAGGGGTCCCGGAGCACTGAAGCTTTCTTT. This codes for CAIRTPGQGSRSTEAFF.

About this clonotype: It may be a read error: a sequence one base away is much more abundant. This chain connects TRBV7-4 to TRBJ1-2, with 9 bases lining up with TRBD1. CDR1 and CDR2 (germline): SGHVT, SQSDAQ. The CDR3 spans 14 residues. The CDR3 reads CANSLKGQGFGYTF. CDR3 sequence (DNA): TGTGCCAACAGCTTAAAGGGACAGGGATTTGGCTACACCTTC.

Only a few counts were recorded for this clonotype. The chain combines TRBV7-2 with TRBJ1-1, with D possibly matching TRBD1 (5 bases). The length of the CDR3 is 15 residues. With 2 bases removed from V and 5 bases from J, the gap between germline ends came to 15 bases. The germline gives CDR1 SGHTA, CDR2 FQGNSA. In nucleotides, the CDR3 is TGTGCCAGCAGCTTAACCTGGCAGGGTTGGACTGAAGCTTTCTTT. Translating gives CASSLTWQGWTEAFF.

The rearrangement links TRBV28 to TRBJ2-1; TRBD2 is a possible D gene (5 bases). This CDR3 is built from 17 residues. Trimming removed 3 bases from V and 0 bases from J, with 15 bases in between. CDR1 and CDR2 from the germline V gene are MDHEN and SYDVKM. In DNA form, the CDR3 reads TGTGCCAGCAGTTTCCCGGGAACGGGTAGCTCCTACAATGAGCAGTTCTTC. Residues: CASSFPGTGSSYNEQFF.

This clonotype was found many times. CDR3 sequence: CASSLGPGVGQPQHF. The CDR3 DNA is TGTGCCAGCAGCTTAGGACCGGGGGTGGGTCAGCCCCAGCATTTT. The gene calls are TRBV7-2 and TRBJ1-5; D perhaps matches TRBD1 (5 bases). V gave up 1 base and J gave up 6 bases, with 13 bases separating them. Per germline, CDR1 SGHTA and CDR2 FQGNSA. The CDR3 extends over 15 amino acids.

CDR3 sequence reads: CASSQAEDTQYF. The CDR3 DNA reads as TGCGCCAGCAGCCAAGCCGAGGATACGCAGTATTTT. The chain is built from TRBV4-1 and TRBJ2-3; no clear D. In germline, CDR1 is MGHRA, CDR2 YSYEKL. Trimming cost V 1 base and J 6 bases, with 5 bases left between them. The CDR3 runs to 12 residues.

This clonotype was picked up a small number of times. The chain combines TRBV6-4 with TRBJ1-1; D might be TRBD1 (6 bases). Trimming stripped 6 bases from V and 3 bases from J, with 11 bases between. The CDR3 extends over 13 amino acids. CDR1 and CDR2 (germline): MRHNA, SNTAGT. CDR3 in amino acids: CASREGVDTEAFF. CDR3 coding DNA: TGTGCCAGCAGAGAGGGGGTCGACACTGAAGCTTTCTTT.

This clonotype appeared a few times. The gene calls are TRBV5-8 and TRBJ2-5, with D unresolved. Germline V gene data show CDR1 as SGHTS and CDR2 as YDEGEE. This CDR3 has 14 amino acids. With 2 bases removed from V and 7 bases from J, the gap between germline ends came to 15 bases. CDR3 nucleotides: TGTGCCAGCAGCTTATATGGGAACCTCGGGACCCAGTACTTC. This encodes CASSLYGNLGTQYF. Complete variable domain (other parts from reference TRBV5-8 and TRBJ2-5): EAGVTQSPTHLIKTRGQQATLRCSPISGHTSVYWYQQALGLGLQFLLWYDEGEERNRGNFPPRFSGRQFPNYSSELNVNALELEDSALYLCASSLYGNLGTQYFGPGTRLLVL.

V gene TRBV29-1 combines with J gene TRBJ2-3; perhaps TRBD1 as D (5 bases). Germline lookup yields CDR1 SQVTM and CDR2 ANQGSEA. CDR3 length: 16 amino acids. Trimming stripped 2 bases from V and 0 bases from J, with 15 bases between. CDR3 residues: CSVERRQGSSTDTQYF. The CDR3 nucleotides read TGCAGCGTTGAAAGGCGGCAGGGCTCAAGCACAGATACGCAGTATTTT.

A few counts support this clonotype. The CDR3 is CASSFGASTNEKLFF. For the CDR3, the DNA is TGTGCCAGCAGCTTTGGAGCGTCAACTAATGAAAAACTGTTTTTT. The chain joins TRBV5-6 to TRBJ1-4; D is ambiguous. This CDR3 has 15 residues. The V end lost 2 bases, the J end lost 0 bases, and 8 bases lay between the germline ends. In germline, CDR1 is SGHDT, CDR2 YYEEEE.